This T cell receptor (beta chain) was recorded in a study of monozygotic twins with inflammatory bowel disease. Germline values: CDR1 KGHDR, CDR2 SFDVKD. The CDR3 has 16 amino acids. One entry per CDR3 protein, without DNA, is what TCRdb gives after re-calling the 5' RACE reads. This table lists about 160,000 distinct CDR3 sequences. The V and J genes are TRBV24-1 and TRBJ2-7; TCRdb's D call, TRBD2, is unchecked because there is no DNA. The specimen sequenced was blood. This TCR was sampled from a human donor with ulcerative colitis or Crohn's disease, or a healthy co-twin of an affected twin (not recorded which). The CDR3: CATSDPSSKSSYEQYF.